The 2 T cell receptor beta chains below come from one sample, sequenced in a study of blood T cell repertoires in COVID-19. The data were produced by immunoSEQ multiplex PCR, yet TCRdb's version contains in-frame clones alone and is incomplete. Among roughly 190,000 clones listed, 86% were seen once. Material: PBMCs or T cells enriched from blood (not recorded which). These receptors were obtained from a woman aged 40 to 50 in a cohort exposed to, infected with or recovered from COVID-19 (not recorded which).

The J gene is TRBJ1-4, the V gene TRBV4-3, with TRBD1 as a possible D gene (5 bases). CDR3 length equals 17 residues. The ends were cut back, 0 bases at V and 0 bases at J, with 11 bases in the middle. Germline values: CDR1 LGHNA, CDR2 YSLEER. The CDR3 nucleotides read TGCGCCAGCAGCCAAGAACCCGGGGGGACAACTAATGAAAAACTGTTTTTT. Its translation is CASSQEPGGTTNEKLFF.

The chain employs TRBV7-8 and TRBJ2-7; weak D call: TRBD1 (5 bases). V was pared by 10 bases and J by 6 bases, with 22 bases between. This CDR3 has 14 amino acids. Germline values: CDR1 SGHVS, CDR2 FQNEAQ. The CDR3 reads CATQLGTGVGEQYF. For the CDR3, the DNA is TGTGCCACCCAGTTAGGAACAGGAGTAGGCGAGCAGTACTTC. The full variable domain, completed using reference TRBV7-8 and TRBJ2-7, is GAGVSQSPRYKVAKRGQDVALRCDPISGHVSLFWYQQALGQGPEFLTYFQNEAQLDKSGLPSDRFFAERPEGSVSTLKIQRTQQEDSAVYLCATQLGTGVGEQYFGPGTRLTVT.